This TCR beta chain originates from a study of OX40 agonist ivuxolimab in advanced cancers. The overall study: Every 2 weeks, patients got intravenous ivuxolimab at one of six dose levels (0.01-10 mg/kg).

Trimming removed 5 bases at V and 3 bases at J, with 23 bases between. The CDR3 consists of 17 residues. Germline V gene data show CDR1 as SGHAT and CDR2 as FQNNGV. For this clone: Its antigen is as yet unknown.

Whole-study findings and limits: CD8+ T cells showed, on average, more clonal expansion than CD4+ cells. Partly responding patients at 0.1-3.0 mg/kg showed some of the smallest clonal expansion.

The data were produced by immunoSEQ multiplex PCR, yet TCRdb's version contains in-frame clones alone and is incomplete. The sample has some 74,000 clones; about 85% are singletons. The source was CD4+ or CD8+ T cells sorted from blood, collected in a trial of the OX40 agonist ivuxolimab. The TCR sequence derives from an adult with an advanced solid tumor such as melanoma, head and neck, liver or kidney cancer. The J gene is TRBJ2-7, the V gene TRBV11-2, with D tentatively TRBD2 (7 bases). This CDR3 reads CASSPLDGGRIHYEQYF. The CDR3 coding sequence is TGTGCCAGCAGCCCCCTCGACGGGGGGCGAATTCACTACGAGCAGTACTTC.